Reported below is one T cell receptor beta chain. Its antigen is unknown. This record belongs to a study of T cells after posttransplantation cyclophosphamide. Repertoires were generated with immunoSEQ multiplex PCR, while TCRdb's copy carries only in-frame clones and drops some. The sample carries 25,000 to 35,000 clones, 86% recorded once. Germline CDR1 is MNHEY and CDR2 is SVGAGI. V gave up 0 bases and J gave up 5 bases, with 7 bases separating them. The CDR3 is made up of 13 amino acids. Regarding the study as a whole: Recipient CMV seropositivity and CMV reactivation strongly tracked TRB clonality.

Sequencing used PBMCs. V usage is TRBV6-5 and J usage is TRBJ1-2; the D is unclear. The clonotype originates from a man between 45 and 60 years old. The CDR3 loop reads CASSYSRSYGYTF. The CDR3 DNA is TGTGCCAGCAGTTACTCCAGATCTTATGGCTACACCTTC.